The 17 T cell receptor beta chains below all came from one sample that was sequenced in a study of CD8+ T cells in alopecia areata. As the sequencing template, cDNA was produced by extracting RNA and reverse transcribing it. Sequencing used immunoSEQ multiplex PCR; TCRdb keeps in-frame clones, though not all of them. The record shows more than 250,000 clones for this sample, with no singletons present. Researchers sorted pooled cutaneous lymph node cells on the basis of CD4, CD8alpha, NKG2D, NKG2ACE and other markers. Sequenced sample: CD4+ T cells sorted from a lymph node. These TCRs come from a C3H/HeJ mouse with alopecia areata. The mouse strain carries the MHC haplotype H2-k.

This clone was seen a few times. The genes are named according to mouse. The observed sequence ends 4 residues before the CDR3 terminus, with the missing tail filled in from the germline J gene. The chain has TRBV31 and TRBJ2-3; 9 bases map to TRBD1. CDR1 GKSSPN and CDR2 SITVG come from the germline V gene. The V gene end was trimmed by 5 bases and the J gene end by 1 base; junction bases not matched to a gene: 4. CDR3 length: 14 residues. The CDR3 DNA, read in part, is TGTGCCTGGGACCGGGACAGGGGTGCAGAA. This gives the protein CAWDRDRGAE. The whole CDR3 is CAWDRDRGAETLYF. The variable domain in full, completed from reference TRBV31 and TRBJ2-3, reads AQTIHQWPVAEIKAVGSPLSLGCTIKGKSSPNLYWYWQATGGTLQQLFYSITVGQVESVVQLNLSASRPKDDQFILSTEKLLLSHSGFYLCAWDRDRGAETLYFGSGTRLTVL.

About this clone: The gene names here belong to mouse. The read finishes 4 residues shy of the CDR3 end, and the germline J gene is used to complete it. In the same sample, other DNA sequences code for this CDR3. The chain is built from TRBV13-2 and TRBJ2-3; the match to TRBD2 covers 11 bases. Trimming at V came to 3 bases and at J to 0 bases, leaving 3 bases not matched to a gene. This CDR3 has 16 residues. CDR1 is NNHNN, CDR2 SYGAGS, per germline (reference sequence). The CDR3: CASGARDWGSAETLYF. The covered CDR3 bases are TGTGCCAGCGGTGCCAGGGACTGGGGGAGTGCAGAA.

To note about this clone: Mouse gene names and germline throughout. Read coverage stops 4 residues before the CDR3 terminus; the germline J gene supplies the remainder. The chain uses TRBV5 and TRBJ1-2; D perhaps matches TRBD1 (6 bases). This CDR3 has 14 residues. V lost 4 bases and J lost 0, with 9 bases in between. Germline lookup yields CDR1 LGHNA and CDR2 YNLKQL (reference sequence). This CDR3 is CASSPDRTNSDYTF. Partial CDR3 DNA: TGTGCCAGCAGCCCAGACAGGACAAACTCC.

As for this clone: Mouse names are used for the genes. The read comes to an end 4 residues before the CDR3 does, leaving the germline J gene to fill in the end. This chain uses TRBV13-1 with TRBJ2-4, with D perhaps TRBD1 (7 bases). There are 15 residues in the CDR3. Germline V gives CDR1 NSHNY, CDR2 SYGAGN. V was trimmed by 2 bases and J by 0 bases, leaving 10 bases between them. The CDR3 sequence: CASSEQGTSQNTLYF. The part of the CDR3 DNA that was read is TGTGCCAGCAGTGAACAGGGGACTAGTCAAAAC.

In regard to this clone: All gene names here are mouse names. Additional DNA sequences in this sample encode the identical CDR3. The DNA read from the CDR3 is TGTGCCAGCGGTGGGACAGGAACTAGTGCAGAA. Translating gives CASGGTGTSAE. The full CDR3 sequence reads CASGGTGTSAETLYF. The chain uses TRBV13-2 and TRBJ2-3, with TRBD1 matching over 7 bases. From the germline J gene comes the end of the CDR3, since the read stops 4 residues before it. Germline V lookup: CDR1 NNHNN, CDR2 SYGAGS (reference sequence). CDR3 length: 15 residues. J was trimmed by 0 bases and V by 3 bases; bases with no gene match: 4.

With respect to this clone: Mouse germline and gene names are used. CDR3 amino acids: CASSDLAANSDYTF. The part of the CDR3 DNA that was read is TGTGCCAGCAGTGATCTGGCAGCAAACTCC. This chain joins TRBV13-3 and TRBJ1-2; D is uncertain. The DNA ends 4 residues before the CDR3 does, and the rest of the CDR3 is filled in from the germline J gene. Germline lookup yields CDR1 NNHDY and CDR2 SYVADS. The length of the CDR3 is 14 residues. The V end lost 1 base, the J end lost 0 bases, and 7 bases lay between the germline ends.

Turning to this clone: These gene names are mouse names. The read ends 4 residues shy of where the CDR3 ends; the end is completed using the germline J gene. The gene calls are TRBV13-1 and TRBJ2-5; 7 positions match TRBD1. From germline, CDR1 is NSHNY and CDR2 SYGAGN. Losses at the gene ends were 3 bases for V and 2 bases for J; bases not matched to a gene: 3. There are 14 residues in the CDR3. Partial CDR3 DNA: TGTGCCAGCAGTGCTACAGGGGCCCAAGAC. Translated, it gives CASSATGAQD. The whole CDR3 is CASSATGAQDTQYF.

On this clone: All gene names here are mouse names. The read ends 4 residues shy of where the CDR3 ends; the end is completed using the germline J gene. The chain links TRBV1 to TRBJ2-2; D gene ambiguous. CDR3 length: 17 residues. V lost 0 bases and J 0 bases, leaving 11 bases between the germline ends. Per germline, CDR1 NSQYPW and CDR2 LRSPGD (reference sequence). This CDR3 is CTCSADRLHSNTGQLYF. The DNA read from the CDR3 is TGCACCTGCAGTGCAGATAGACTCCACTCAAACACCGGG. Full variable domain (missing parts from reference TRBV1 and TRBJ2-2): VTLLEQNPRWRLVPRGQAVNLRCILKNSQYPWMSWYQQDLQKQLQWLFTLRSPGDKEVKSLPGADYLATRVTDTELRLQVANMSQGRTLYCTCSADRLHSNTGQLYFGEGSKLTVL.

Only a few counts were recorded for this clone. The gene names here belong to mouse. This CDR3 reads CASSDEGGRAETLYF. The sequenced CDR3 bases are TGTGCCAGCAGTGATGAGGGGGGGCGTGCAGAA. J is TRBJ2-3 and V is TRBV13-1; 8 positions agree with TRBD2. The missing CDR3 end, 4 residues past where the read stops, is filled in from the germline J gene. The CDR3 has 15 residues. With V trimmed by 0 bases and J by 1 base, 1 base remained unmatched. Germline loops: CDR1 NSHNY, CDR2 SYGAGN.

To note about this clone: Mouse names are used for the genes. The read ends 4 residues shy of where the CDR3 ends; the end is completed using the germline J gene. The chain is built from TRBV13-1 and TRBJ1-2; 9 nucleotides match TRBD1. CDR1 and CDR2 from the germline V gene are NSHNY and SYGAGN. The length of the CDR3 is 17 residues. The ends lost 3 bases at V and 0 bases at J; junction bases unmatched: 9. CDR3 loop: CASSAVPGQGPNSDYTF. Partial CDR3 DNA: TGTGCCAGCAGTGCCGTCCCGGGACAGGGACCAAACTCC.

Of note for this clone: The gene symbols are mouse symbols. The read gets to within 4 residues of the CDR3 end, and the germline J gene fills in the rest. The chain recombines TRBV14 with TRBJ2-5, with TRBD1 matching over 10 bases. The V gene end was trimmed by 4 bases and the J gene end by 1 base; junction bases not matched to a gene: 9. In germline, CDR1 is SGHDT, CDR2 FRDEAV. This CDR3 has 17 residues. The CDR3 reads CASSPAPGQGHQDTQYF. The CDR3 DNA, read in part, is TGTGCCAGCAGTCCCGCCCCGGGACAGGGGCACCAAGAC.

In regard to this clone: Mouse germline and gene names are used. Sequencing ends 4 residues short of the CDR3 end; the germline J gene provides the rest. The V call is TRBV5, the J call TRBJ1-2; D is unresolved. Per germline, CDR1 LGHNA and CDR2 YNLKQL (reference sequence). CDR3 length equals 13 residues. The V gene lost 4 bases and the J gene lost 1 base, with 7 bases spanning the gap. Partial CDR3 DNA: TGTGCCAGCAGCCTCACAGAAAACTCC. Amino acid sequence: CASSLTENS. The full CDR3 protein is CASSLTENSDYTF.

This clone has more than one count but fewer than ten. Genes and germline come from the mouse. The missing CDR3 end, 4 residues past where the read stops, is filled in from the germline J gene. This rearrangement joins TRBV29 to TRBJ2-2; 8 nucleotides agree with TRBD2. J lost 0 bases, V lost 5 bases, and 5 bases had no gene match. The CDR3 is 16 amino acids. In germline, CDR1 is MSHET, CDR2 SYDVDS. The CDR3 bases that were read are TGTGCTAGCAGTCCCGGGACTGGAGCAAACACCGGG. It yields the protein CASSPGTGANTG. The full CDR3 sequence reads CASSPGTGANTGQLYF.

Note on this clone: The gene symbols are mouse symbols. From the germline J gene comes the end of the CDR3, since the read stops 4 residues before it. This chain connects TRBV13-3 to TRBJ2-2; TRBD1 aligns across 8 bases. This CDR3 comprises 15 residues. J was trimmed by 6 bases and V by 0 bases; bases with no gene match: 4. CDR1 is NNHDY, CDR2 SYVADS, per germline. CDR3 sequence reads: CASSDAGQGPGQLYF. The part of the CDR3 DNA that was read is TGTGCCAGCAGTGATGCAGGACAGGGCCCCGGG.

A note on this clone: Gene names and germline refer to mouse. The observed sequence ends 4 residues before the CDR3 terminus, with the missing tail filled in from the germline J gene. The rearrangement uses TRBV1 and TRBJ2-3, with 8 positions matching TRBD1. The V gene's germline CDR1 is NSQYPW and CDR2 LRSPGD (reference sequence). The CDR3 totals 14 residues. CDR3 bases read: TGCACCTGCAGTGCCCCAGGGGGCAAAGAA. Protein sequence: CTCSAPGGKE. The CDR3 in full is CTCSAPGGKETLYF.

For this clone: The germline and genes are mouse ones. The CDR3 end lies 4 residues beyond the end of the read and is filled in from the germline J gene. The rearrangement links TRBV13-2 to TRBJ1-2, with no clear D. Germline CDR1 NNHNN, CDR2 SYGAGS (reference sequence). The CDR3 spans 15 residues. The germline V and J ends were trimmed by 0 bases and 0 bases, with 9 bases remaining between them. The CDR3 protein is CASGDAAGTNSDYTF. Partial CDR3 DNA: TGTGCCAGCGGTGATGCAGCAGGCACAAACTCC.

This clone was counted many times. Mouse gene names apply. The CDR3 end lies 4 residues beyond the end of the read and is filled in from the germline J gene. V gene TRBV13-1 combines with J gene TRBJ2-7; TRBD1 might be the D (6 bases). Germline V gene lookup returns CDR1 NSHNY and CDR2 SYGAGN. The germline V and J ends were trimmed by 2 bases and 3 bases, with 9 bases remaining between them. CDR3 length: 13 amino acids. The sequenced part of the CDR3 DNA is TGTGCCAGCAGTGAACCGGGACACTAT. This gives the protein CASSEPGHY. The complete CDR3 protein is CASSEPGHYEQYF.